This TCR beta chain was profiled in a study of CXCR3-negative and CXCR3-positive naive CD8 T cells. About this clonotype: Its antigen is unknown.

Broader study findings: Naive CXCR3-positive and CXCR3-negative cells shared similar TRBV-TRBJ usage, unlike memory cells. Each naive subset displayed comparably high diversity, whereas memory CD8+ cells displayed much lower diversity.

UMI-labeled 5' RACE TRB cDNA libraries were prepared from the cells. TCRdb reworked the 5' RACE reads into one entry per CDR3 protein, no DNA. Found here are some 130,000 distinct CDR3 sequences; the top ten clones hold just under 0.5%. Triplicate sorts of 290,000 or so cells per CD8+ subset. Looked up from germline, CDR1 is SNHLY and CDR2 is FYNNEI. CDR3 length: 13 residues. Input material: naive CXCR3- CD8+ T cells from blood. The subset denotes: CD45RO-CCR7+CD27+CD95- naive CD8+ T cells lacking CXCR3 (TNR3-). The receptor comes from a human donor in good health. Some clones in this sample may be carry-over from other donors' samples. The chain recombines TRBV2 with TRBJ1-1. The CDR3 sequence: CASSFYMNTEAFF.